This T cell receptor beta chain was found in a study of early T cells in non-severe SARS-CoV-2 infection. Looking at the study overall: The sequenced material was bulk RNA from unsorted whole blood, and its chains were unpaired.

Each cDNA molecule carried a unique molecular identifier. TCRdb re-derived calls from the 5' RACE reads in MiXCR, one entry per CDR3 protein. The profile shows roughly 80,000 distinct CDR3 sequences, around 15% of them singletons. V gave up 2 bases and J gave up 5 bases, with 12 bases separating them. Germline lookup yields CDR1 SEHNR and CDR2 FQNEAQ (reference sequence). The CDR3 is 15 residues long. This clonotype was counted only a few times. What it recognizes is unknown. The study's findings and limits: Missing private and CD4 specificities, VDJdb matching favored anti-spike CD8 responses.

The sequencing sample was made of whole blood. The chain joins TRBV7-9 to TRBJ1-4; D remains ambiguous. The source is an adult who was a healthcare worker with PCR-confirmed SARS-CoV-2 infection or an uninfected control (not recorded which). This chain's CDR3 is CASSLSVPGNEKLFF. CDR3 sequence (DNA): TGTGCCAGCAGCTTATCGGTACCCGGAAATGAAAAACTGTTTTTT.